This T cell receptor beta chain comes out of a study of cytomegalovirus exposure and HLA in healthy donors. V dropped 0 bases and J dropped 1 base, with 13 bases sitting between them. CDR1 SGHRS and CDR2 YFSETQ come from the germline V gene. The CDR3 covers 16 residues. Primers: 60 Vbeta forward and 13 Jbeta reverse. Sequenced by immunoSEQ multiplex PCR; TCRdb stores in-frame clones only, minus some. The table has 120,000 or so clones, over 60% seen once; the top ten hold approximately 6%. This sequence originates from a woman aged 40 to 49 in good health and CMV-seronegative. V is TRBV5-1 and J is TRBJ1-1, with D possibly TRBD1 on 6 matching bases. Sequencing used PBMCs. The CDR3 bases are TGCGCCAGCAGCTTGGCGTGGGGACACCAGAACACTGAAGCTTTCTTT. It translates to CASSLAWGHQNTEAFF.